Below are 20 T cell receptor beta chains sequenced from a single sample in a study of OX40 agonist ivuxolimab in advanced cancers. Sequencing was performed with immunoSEQ multiplex PCR; in TCRdb, only in-frame clones are kept and a portion is missing. Here the sample spans approximately 33,000 clones, roughly nine tenths being singletons. Sequences were derived from CD4+ or CD8+ T cells sorted from blood, sampled in a trial of the OX40 agonist ivuxolimab. These receptors came from an adult with an advanced solid tumor such as melanoma, head and neck, liver or kidney cancer.

The genes are TRBV27 and TRBJ2-3, with unresolved D. Germline assignment: CDR1 MNHEY and CDR2 SMNVEV (reference sequence). This CDR3 contains 12 residues. V was shortened by 0 bases and J by 4 bases, with 2 bases between the two germline ends. The DNA of the CDR3 is TGTGCCAGCAGTTTATCTCCAGATACGCAGTATTTT. It codes for CASSLSPDTQYF.

The J gene is TRBJ1-5, the V gene TRBV15; 7 nucleotides match TRBD1. The germline V gene encodes CDR1 LNHNV and CDR2 YYDKDF (reference sequence). This CDR3 is 16 amino acids long. The ends lost 1 base at V and 5 bases at J; junction bases unmatched: 8. CDR3 amino acids: CATSRGDREADQPQHF. The CDR3 nucleotides are TGTGCCACCAGCAGAGGCGACAGGGAGGCCGATCAGCCCCAGCATTTT.

This clone has only a few counts. This chain links TRBV16 with TRBJ1-1; D call uncertain. The CDR3 covers 13 residues. Germline V lookup: CDR1 KGHSY, CDR2 FQNENV. V was cut by 2 bases and J by 1 base, with 5 bases left in between. The CDR3 protein is CASSQQTNTEAFF. The CDR3 coding sequence is TGTGCCAGCAGCCAACAAACGAACACTGAAGCTTTCTTT.

V gene TRBV18 combines with J gene TRBJ1-2; TRBD1 matches 7 bases. The CDR3 loop spans 14 amino acids. V lost 6 bases to trimming and J lost 4 bases; unmatched junction nucleotides: 8. Germline CDR1 and CDR2: KGHSH and LQKENI. CDR3 DNA: TGTGCCAGCTCGCAAGACAGGGTCGGCTATGGCTACACCTTC. It encodes CASSQDRVGYGYTF.

This clone was detected only once. This chain joins TRBV18 and TRBJ2-7, with D possibly TRBD1 on 6 matching bases. The CDR3 runs 14 residues. Germline V CDR1 and CDR2: KGHSH, LQKENI. V lost 2 bases and J lost 6, with 14 bases in between. The CDR3 coding sequence is TGTGCCAGCTCACCAGGTACAGGGCAGGCCGAGCAGTACTTC. Protein: CASSPGTGQAEQYF.

The CDR3, as DNA: TGTGCCACGGCACCCAGGGAAAACATTCAGTACTTC. Translated: CATAPRENIQYF. This chain links TRBV10-3 with TRBJ2-4; TRBD1 is a possible D gene (5 bases). CDR1 ENHRY and CDR2 SYGVKD come from the germline V gene. With 10 bases removed from V and 5 bases from J, the gap between germline ends came to 12 bases. CDR3 size: 12 residues.

The chain links TRBV23-1 to TRBJ2-7; TRBD2 is a possible D gene (5 bases). TRBV23-1 is sorted into the ORF group, with uncertain function. Trimming pared 8 bases from V and 2 bases from J, leaving 25 bases between. The CDR3 runs 17 residues. The CDR3 is CASDFGPLLGVTYEQYF. In DNA, the CDR3 is TGCGCCAGCGACTTCGGACCACTTCTGGGAGTAACCTACGAGCAGTACTTC.

Of note for this clone: Other DNA sequences of this sample code for an identical CDR3. The V call is TRBV19, the J call TRBJ2-3; D uncertain. The CDR3 has 10 residues. Trimming cost V 6 bases and J 6 bases, with 4 bases left between them. Germline CDR1 LNHDA, CDR2 SQIVND (reference sequence). The CDR3 region is CASRADTQYF. The CDR3 DNA follows: TGTGCCAGTAGGGCGGATACGCAGTATTTT. The whole variable domain, filled in from reference TRBV19 and TRBJ2-3, reads DGGITQSPKYLFRKEGQNVTLSCEQNLNHDAMYWYRQDPGQGLRLIYYSQIVNDFQKGDIAEGYSVSREKKESFPLTVTSAQKNPTAFYLCASRADTQYFGPGTRLTVL.

V gene TRBV13 combines with J gene TRBJ2-7, with 12 bases lining up with TRBD1. The germline CDR1 and CDR2 sequences are PRHDT and FYEKMQ (reference sequence). This CDR3 is built from 19 residues. Trimming removed 5 bases from V and 3 bases from J; junction bases left unmatched: 17. CDR3 loop: CASSPGTGGATGKGYEQYF. CDR3 nucleotide sequence: TGTGCCAGCAGCCCCGGGACAGGGGGCGCGACGGGAAAGGGCTACGAGCAGTACTTC.

The J gene is TRBJ1-2, the V gene TRBV10-3; 7 bases line up with TRBD1. CDR3 size: 13 residues. CDR1 and CDR2 from the germline V gene are ENHRY and SYGVKD. Trimming took 8 bases from V and 3 from J; bases not matched to a gene: 6. The CDR3 loop is CAIGQGEDYGYTF. DNA for the CDR3: TGTGCCATCGGGCAGGGGGAGGACTATGGCTACACCTTC.

The rearrangement joins TRBV7-8 to TRBJ2-6; 8 nucleotides align to TRBD1. Germline loops: CDR1 SGHVS, CDR2 FQNEAQ. The CDR3 spans 18 residues. J gave up 2 bases and V 10 bases, and 16 bases lay outside the gene matches. The CDR3 bases are TGTGCCACCAAGGACTCCAGGGGGCGTAGAGCTGGGGCCAACGTCCTGACTTTC. It is translated as CATKDSRGRRAGANVLTF.

This chain links TRBV7-9 with TRBJ2-1, with 9 nucleotides matching TRBD2. The CDR3 runs to 15 residues. The junction had 5 bases not matched to a gene; V was cut back by 4 bases and J by 4 bases. Per germline, CDR1 SEHNR and CDR2 FQNEAQ (reference sequence). The CDR3 is CASSSPSGAYNEQFF. In DNA form, the CDR3 reads TGTGCCAGCAGCTCCCCTAGCGGGGCTTACAATGAGCAGTTCTTC.

This clone showed up just once. V is TRBV9 and J is TRBJ2-7; D is unclear. The germline gives CDR1 SGDLS, CDR2 YYNGEE. The CDR3 loop spans 15 amino acids. Trimming shortened V by 0 bases and J by 3 bases, and 13 bases separated the two germline ends. CDR3 sequence reads: CASSVDSGSGYEQYF. Here the CDR3 DNA reads TGTGCCAGCAGCGTAGACTCAGGCTCTGGCTACGAGCAGTACTTC.

The chain is built from TRBV27 and TRBJ2-3, with D possibly being TRBD1 or TRBD2 (6 bases each). This CDR3 has 14 residues. Per germline, CDR1 MNHEY and CDR2 SMNVEV (reference sequence). Trimming took off 2 bases at V and 5 bases at J, with 11 bases between the two ends. The DNA for the CDR3 is TGTGCCAGCAGTTTAATGGGGGGCGGAGATACGCAGTATTTT. Amino acids: CASSLMGGGDTQYF.

The J gene is TRBJ1-2, the V gene TRBV7-3; D may be TRBD1 (6 bases). V was pared by 3 bases and J by 3 bases, with 11 bases between. This CDR3 spans 14 amino acids. Per germline, CDR1 SGHTA and CDR2 FQGTGA. The CDR3 nucleotides are TGTGCCAGCAGCTTGCGACAGGCGGACTATGGCTACACCTTC. As protein: CASSLRQADYGYTF.

About this clone itself: The same CDR3 is also encoded by other DNA sequences in this sample. CDR3 region: CASRRTGRNQPQHF. In DNA, the CDR3 is TGTGCCAGCAGACGGACAGGGAGGAATCAGCCCCAGCATTTT. The rearrangement uses TRBV6-5 and TRBJ1-5, with 8 bases aligning to TRBD1. Trimming cost V 6 bases and J 4 bases; bases outside gene matches: 5. Germline V gene sequence: CDR1 MNHEY, CDR2 SVGAGI. This CDR3 has 14 residues.

This chain links TRBV5-1 with TRBJ1-1; D gene unclear. The V gene lost 0 bases and the J gene lost 10 bases, with 19 bases spanning the gap. The V gene's germline CDR1 is SGHRS and CDR2 YFSETQ. This CDR3 region has 15 residues. CDR3 DNA: TGCGCCAGCAGCTTGGCCAGAGGCCGTATAGTGGGAGCTTTCTTT. It encodes CASSLARGRIVGAFF.

The V and J genes are TRBV6-1 and TRBJ2-7; possibly TRBD2 for D (6 bases). This CDR3 spans 13 amino acids. The V end was cut by 2 bases, the J end by 6 bases, with 11 bases between. CDR1 MNHNS and CDR2 SASEGT come from the germline V gene. The CDR3 DNA sequence: TGTGCCAGCAGTGAACAAGGAGGGACCGAGCAGTACTTC. The encoded protein is CASSEQGGTEQYF.

The chain uses TRBV18 and TRBJ2-7; TRBD2 matches at 12 bases. From germline, CDR1 is KGHSH and CDR2 LQKENI. This CDR3 spans 15 amino acids. Germline trimming cut 6 bases from V and 2 bases from J; bases unmatched to any gene: 5. The chain's CDR3 is CASSIGLAGPYEQYF. Written as DNA, the CDR3 is TGTGCCAGCTCCATTGGACTAGCGGGACCCTACGAGCAGTACTTC.

This chain uses TRBV4-3 with TRBJ2-5; 7 nucleotides match TRBD2. The ends lost 1 base at V and 4 bases at J; junction bases unmatched: 9. CDR3 length: 16 residues. Per the germline V gene, CDR1 is LGHNA and CDR2 is YSLEER. CDR3 loop: CASSQGRGVERETQYF. Here the CDR3 DNA reads TGCGCCAGCAGCCAAGGCCGGGGGGTAGAACGAGAGACCCAGTACTTC.